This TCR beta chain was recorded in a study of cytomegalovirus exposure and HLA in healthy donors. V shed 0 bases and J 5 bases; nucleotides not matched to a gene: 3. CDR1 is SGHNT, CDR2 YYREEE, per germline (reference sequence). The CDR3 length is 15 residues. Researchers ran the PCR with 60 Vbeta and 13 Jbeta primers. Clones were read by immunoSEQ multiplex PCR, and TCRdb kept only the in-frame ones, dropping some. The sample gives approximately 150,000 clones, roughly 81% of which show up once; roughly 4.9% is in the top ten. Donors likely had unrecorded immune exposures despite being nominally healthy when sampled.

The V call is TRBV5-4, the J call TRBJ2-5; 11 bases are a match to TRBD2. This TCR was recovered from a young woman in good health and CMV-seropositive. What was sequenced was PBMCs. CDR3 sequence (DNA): TGTGCCAGCAGCTTGGATAGCGGGGGGGGTGAGACCCAGTACTTC. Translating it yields CASSLDSGGGETQYF.